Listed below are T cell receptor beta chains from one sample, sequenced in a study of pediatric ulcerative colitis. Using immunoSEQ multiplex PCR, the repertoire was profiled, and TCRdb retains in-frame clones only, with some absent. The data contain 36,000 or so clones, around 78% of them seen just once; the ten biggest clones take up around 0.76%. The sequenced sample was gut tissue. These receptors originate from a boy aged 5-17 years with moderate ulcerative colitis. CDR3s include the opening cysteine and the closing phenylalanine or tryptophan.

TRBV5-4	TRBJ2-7	CASSLTAGGAAEQYF
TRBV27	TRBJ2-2	CASSLPGPTGELFF
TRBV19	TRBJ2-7	CASSIKFRDSYEQYF
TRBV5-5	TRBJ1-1	CASTLTRQGRNTEAFF
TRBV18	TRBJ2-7	CASSPRGQVYEQYF
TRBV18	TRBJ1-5	CASSPFSVFGQPQHF
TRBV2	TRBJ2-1	CASSEGLGFNEQFF
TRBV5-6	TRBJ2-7	CASSFGMGKSEQYF
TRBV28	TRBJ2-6	CASSWLTDSGANVLTF
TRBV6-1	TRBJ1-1	CASSPRLGGGTEAFF
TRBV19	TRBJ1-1	CASSIDDGPGTEAFF
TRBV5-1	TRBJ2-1	CASSQNRRTYNEQFF
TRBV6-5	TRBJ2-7	CASSYLTASYEQYF
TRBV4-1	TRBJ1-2	CASSQVGFQGDGYTF
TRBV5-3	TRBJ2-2	CARSYHLEGENTGELFF
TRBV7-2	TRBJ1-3	CASSLGWGRDHGNTIYF
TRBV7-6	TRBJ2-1	CASSLSDTYNEQFF
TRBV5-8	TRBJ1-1	CASSFTGRTEAFF
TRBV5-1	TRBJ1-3	CASSPIIPGQSNSGNTIYF
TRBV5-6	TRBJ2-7	CASSRLGQGGLGEQYF
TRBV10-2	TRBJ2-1	CASTSLLAYSYNEQFF
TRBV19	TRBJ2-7	CASSITLAGAYEQYF
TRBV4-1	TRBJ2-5	CASSQGPRGLQETQYF
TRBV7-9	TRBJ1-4	CASSLGGTGEKLFF
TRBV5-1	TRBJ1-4	CASTREGEKLFF
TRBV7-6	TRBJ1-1	CASSLLAAGGPFTEAFF
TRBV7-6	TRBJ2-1	CASSSYSGSPEQFF